This T cell receptor beta chain was recorded in a study of human T cells and chemical hapten exposure. Whole-study context: The study sensitized with 2% DPC on a 2 cm by 2 cm patch of upper inner arm skin. Once 0.01% DPC had been applied to the upper back by patch test, readings were taken at 6 days.

Study-wide results and caveats: Alopecia affected the donors, so their immune response may differ from healthy people's.

The sample's treatment: therapeutic diphenylcyclopropenone sensitization with weekly scalp DPC. Donors, patients with alopecia ranging from 18 to 70 years old and judged suitable for DPC, provided samples. The library tagged each cDNA molecule with unique molecular identifiers. TCRdb reprocessed the reads via MiXCR and lists one record per CDR3 protein. The repertoire holds several thousand distinct CDR3 sequences, with about 50% as singletons. About this clonotype itself: What it recognizes is unknown.

The source of this sequence is an adult with alopecia areata. Some clones in this sample may be carry-over from other donors' samples. This table probably holds off-target reads from a library built for another chain. Here the sequenced sample was whole blood, taken before DPC sensitization or 2, 6, or about 24 weeks after (not recorded which).

The chain's CDR3 is CAIKGQGGDEQFF. DNA of the CDR3: TGTGCCATCAAGGGACAGGGGGGCGATGAGCAGTTCTTC. J is TRBJ2-1 and V is TRBV10-3; 11 bases are shared with TRBD1. The CDR3 is 13 residues long. Germline CDR1 ENHRY, CDR2 SYGVKD. J was trimmed by 8 bases and V by 7 bases; bases with no gene match: 4.